Listed below are T cell receptor beta chains from one sample, sequenced in a study of blood T cell repertoires in COVID-19. The protocol was immunoSEQ multiplex PCR, while the TCRdb copy is restricted to in-frame clones and leaves out a portion. The profile covers around 140,000 clones, with around 80% appearing a single time and roughly a tenth taken by the ten largest. The sequenced sample consisted of peripheral blood. These receptors were collected from a man in his 60s with active or convalescent COVID-19. Both conserved end residues are part of each CDR3. Fields, in order: V gene, J gene, D gene, clone size, CDR3 protein, CDR3 DNA. A D gene is named only where the DNA matches it firmly. Only part of the rows carry a size: once, few, many, or a class if the clone is expanded.

TRBV19,TRBJ2-1,TRBD2,once,CASSILGTSGEQFF,TGTGCCAGTAGTATACTCGGGACTAGCGGTGAGCAGTTCTTC
TRBV12-5,TRBJ1-1,-,-,CASGSRDTEAFF,TGTGCTAGTGGTTCTCGGGACACTGAAGCTTTCTTT
TRBV4-3,TRBJ2-2,-,once,CASSRGQIPNTGELFF,TGCGCCAGCAGCCGAGGACAGATCCCGAACACCGGGGAGCTGTTTTTT
TRBV6-5,TRBJ2-1,TRBD1,-,CATGRFGTGYNEQFF,TGTGCCACCGGGCGCTTTGGGACAGGGTATAATGAGCAGTTCTTC
TRBV24-1,TRBJ1-2,-,-,CATSDEINYGYTF,TGTGCCACCAGTGACGAGATTAACTATGGCTACACCTTC
TRBV9,TRBJ2-1,TRBD2,-,CASSVEGLAGLHLNEQFF,TGTGCCAGCAGCGTAGAGGGACTAGCGGGCCTCCACCTCAATGAGCAGTTCTTC
TRBV19,TRBJ2-2,-,-,CASSNDYTNTGELFF,TGTGCCAGTAGTAACGACTATACGAACACCGGGGAGCTGTTTTTT
TRBV6-5,TRBJ1-3,-,-,CASSYEGGSGNTIYF,TGTGCCAGCAGTTATGAAGGGGGCTCTGGAAACACCATATATTTT
TRBV7-8,TRBJ2-3,-,-,CASSFRQTTDTQYF,TGTGCCAGCAGCTTCAGACAGACCACAGATACGCAGTATTTT
TRBV2,TRBJ2-2,TRBD1,-,CASSEAGTGANTGELFF,TGTGCCAGCAGTGAAGCTGGGACAGGGGCGAACACCGGGGAGCTGTTTTTT
TRBV9,TRBJ2-2,-,-,CASSVVVGGHGELFF,TGTGCCAGCAGCGTAGTTGTGGGGGGTCACGGGGAGCTGTTTTTT
TRBV11-2,TRBJ1-1,-,-,CASSRKDREAFF,TGTGCCAGCAGCCGAAAGGACAGAGAAGCTTTCTTT
TRBV3-1/TRBV3-2,TRBJ2-5,TRBD2,-,CASSPWTSGSQETQYF,TGTGCCAGCAGCCCTTGGACTAGCGGGAGCCAAGAGACCCAGTACTTC
TRBV24-1,TRBJ1-1,-,-,CATSFTSTGEAFF,TGTGCCACCAGCTTTACATCGACAGGTGAAGCTTTCTTT
TRBV11-3,TRBJ2-1,-,-,CASSFRGFNEQFF,TGTGCCAGCAGTTTTAGGGGTTTCAATGAGCAGTTCTTC
TRBV4-1,TRBJ2-3,-,few,CASSQGMTDTQYF,TGCGCCAGCAGCCAAGGTATGACAGATACGCAGTATTTT
TRBV27,TRBJ2-3,TRBD1,-,CASSPRTGGTDTQYF,TGTGCCAGCAGTCCCCGGACAGGGGGGACAGATACGCAGTATTTT
TRBV3-1/TRBV3-2,TRBJ2-1,-,-,CASSQELAYEQFF,TGTGCCAGCAGCCAGGAACTAGCTTATGAGCAGTTCTTC
TRBV4-3,TRBJ2-7,TRBD1,once,CASSQEMTGWYEQYF,TGCGCCAGCAGCCAGGAAATGACAGGGTGGTACGAGCAGTACTTC
TRBV11-2,TRBJ1-1,-,-,CASSLDLYTEAFF,TGTGCCAGCAGCTTAGATCTCTACACTGAAGCTTTCTTT
TRBV4-3,TRBJ1-4,-,once,CASSQGGAGRNEKLFF,TGCGCCAGCAGCCAAGGAGGGGCGGGGCGGAATGAAAAACTGTTTTTT
TRBV10-3,TRBJ1-1,-,-,CAISSRQRGGTEAFF,TGTGCCATCAGTTCTCGACAAAGGGGTGGCACTGAAGCTTTCTTT
TRBV2,TRBJ2-1,TRBD1,few,CASSETRTGGGEQFF,TGTGCCAGCAGTGAAACCCGGACAGGGGGTGGTGAGCAGTTCTTC
TRBV6-5,TRBJ2-5,-,-,CASRMPGGTQYF,TGTGCCAGCAGGATGCCGGGTGGGACCCAGTACTTC
TRBV2,TRBJ1-6,TRBD1,-,CAIGTGEHLSNSPLHF,TGTGCCATCGGGACAGGAGAACACCTAAGTAATTCACCCCTCCACTTT
TRBV2,TRBJ2-5,TRBD1,once,CASKGMGQGARETQYF,TGTGCCAGCAAGGGCATGGGACAGGGGGCGCGGGAGACCCAGTACTTC
TRBV12-3/TRBV12-4,TRBJ2-7,-,-,CASSLGHNYEQYF,TGTGCCAGCAGTTTAGGGCACAACTACGAGCAGTACTTC
TRBV28,TRBJ1-1,-,-,CASSLPDWNTEAFF,TGTGCCAGCAGTTTACCGGACTGGAACACTGAAGCTTTCTTT
TRBV29-1,TRBJ1-2,-,-,CSVGTVQGNQRGYGYTF,TGCAGCGTTGGGACTGTCCAGGGGAACCAGAGAGGCTATGGCTACACCTTC
TRBV19,TRBJ2-1,TRBD2,-,CASSIGGLAGGLAEQFF,TGTGCCAGTAGTATAGGGGGCCTAGCGGGAGGTCTTGCTGAGCAGTTCTTC
TRBV18,TRBJ1-4,-,-,CASSLQGGWTNEKLFF,TGTGCCAGCTCACTTCAGGGCGGTTGGACTAATGAAAAACTGTTTTTT
TRBV2,TRBJ1-5,-,few,CASSEFSNQPQHF,TGTGCCAGCAGTGAATTCAGTAATCAGCCCCAGCATTTT
TRBV4-1,TRBJ2-7,TRBD1,-,CASSQATGSGPYEQYF,TGCGCCAGCAGCCAGGCGACAGGGTCGGGTCCCTACGAGCAGTACTTC
TRBV7-2,TRBJ2-3,TRBD2,-,CASSHGLAGMLSDTQYF,TGTGCCAGCAGCCATGGACTAGCGGGGATGCTTTCAGATACGCAGTATTTT
TRBV11-3,TRBJ2-3,TRBD2,-,CASSAKTSGNTDTQYF,TGTGCCAGCAGCGCGAAGACTAGCGGGAACACAGATACGCAGTATTTT
TRBV16,TRBJ1-2,-,few,CASSQSTGVEGYTF,TGTGCCAGCAGCCAATCGACAGGTGTGGAAGGCTACACCTTC
TRBV14,TRBJ2-1,TRBD2,-,CASSQVEGSGLSYNEQFF,TGTGCCAGCAGCCAAGTGGAAGGTAGCGGGCTCTCCTACAATGAGCAGTTCTTC
TRBV14,TRBJ1-6,TRBD1,-,CASSQGWKGARSPLHF,TGTGCCAGCAGCCAAGGGTGGAAGGGGGCACGGTCACCCCTCCACTTT
TRBV7-2,TRBJ2-6,-,-,CASSLGAYSGANVLTF,TGTGCCAGCAGCCTAGGGGCCTACTCTGGGGCCAACGTCCTGACTTTC
TRBV7-2,TRBJ1-5,TRBD1,-,CASSLAGQGFPNQPQHF,TGTGCCAGCAGCTTAGCCGGACAGGGCTTTCCGAATCAGCCCCAGCATTTT
TRBV18,TRBJ2-3,-,-,CASSPQLGTDTQYF,TGTGCCAGCTCACCACAACTTGGCACAGATACGCAGTATTTT
TRBV6-2/TRBV6-3,TRBJ1-1,-,-,CASSLGRMNTEAFF,TGTGCCAGCAGCCTGGGCAGAATGAACACTGAAGCTTTCTTT
TRBV7-2,TRBJ2-1,TRBD2,once,CASSFRLAGSYNEQFF,TGTGCCAGCAGCTTCAGACTAGCGGGCTCCTACAATGAGCAGTTCTTC
TRBV30,TRBJ2-3,TRBD2,-,CAWSGLAGPTDTQYF,TGTGCCTGGAGTGGACTAGCGGGGCCCACAGATACGCAGTATTTT
TRBV2,TRBJ2-6,-,-,CASVHRDYSGANVLTF,TGTGCCAGCGTCCACAGAGATTACTCTGGGGCCAACGTCCTGACTTTC
TRBV19,TRBJ1-5,-,-,CATRQGNQPQHF,TGTGCCACACGGCAGGGGAATCAGCCCCAGCATTTT
TRBV6-5,TRBJ1-6,-,-,CASSYSAESRGSPLHF,TGTGCCAGCAGTTACTCGGCAGAATCGAGAGGGTCACCCCTCCACTTT